The rows below give T cell receptor beta chains drawn from one sample of a study of blood T cell repertoires in COVID-19. Measured with immunoSEQ multiplex PCR; TCRdb has only the in-frame clones, and not every one. This table holds fewer than 250,000 clones, around nine tenths found once. The sample consisted of peripheral blood. These receptor sequences come from a human donor in a cohort sampled during active COVID-19. Each CDR3 is given with its conserved first and last residue. The order of the fields is D gene, V gene, J gene, clone size, CDR3 DNA, CDR3 protein. A D gene is named only where the DNA matches it firmly. Clone size is given for some rows only: seen once, a few or many times, or a class if the clone is expanded.

d_call: NA; v_call: TRBV9; j_call: TRBJ2-3; clone_size: NA; cdr3_nt: TGTGCCAGCAGCCCCTCTGCGAGGGGCACAGATACGCAGTATTTT; cdr3_aa: CASSPSARGTDTQYF
d_call: NA; v_call: TRBV4-1; j_call: TRBJ1-5; clone_size: NA; cdr3_nt: TGCGCCAGCAGCCACTGGGCGGAGGATCAGCCCCAGCATTTT; cdr3_aa: CASSHWAEDQPQHF
d_call: NA; v_call: TRBV9; j_call: TRBJ1-1; clone_size: NA; cdr3_nt: TGTGCCAGCAGCGTAGATCACGGGAACACTGAAGCTTTCTTT; cdr3_aa: CASSVDHGNTEAFF
d_call: NA; v_call: TRBV19; j_call: TRBJ1-2; clone_size: NA; cdr3_nt: TGTGCCAGCGCCACAGGGTTCTATGGCTACACCTTC; cdr3_aa: CASATGFYGYTF
d_call: TRBD1; v_call: TRBV9; j_call: TRBJ2-3; clone_size: NA; cdr3_nt: TGTGCCAGCAGCGTCCGACAGGGGGCAGATACGCAGTATTTT; cdr3_aa: CASSVRQGADTQYF
d_call: TRBD2; v_call: TRBV10-3; j_call: TRBJ2-7; clone_size: NA; cdr3_nt: TGTGCCATCAGTGTGGCTAGCGGGAGTTACGAGCAGTACTTC; cdr3_aa: CAISVASGSYEQYF
d_call: NA; v_call: TRBV5-8; j_call: TRBJ1-2; clone_size: NA; cdr3_nt: TGTGCCAGCAGCCGACTGGGGACAAGCTACACCTTC; cdr3_aa: CASSRLGTSYTF
d_call: NA; v_call: TRBV19; j_call: TRBJ2-7; clone_size: NA; cdr3_nt: TGTGCCAGTAGTACCCGACAGGTTCGTTCCGAGCAGTACTTC; cdr3_aa: CASSTRQVRSEQYF
d_call: NA; v_call: TRBV10-3; j_call: TRBJ1-1; clone_size: NA; cdr3_nt: TGTGCCATCAGTGACACAGGGAACACTGAAGCTTTCTTT; cdr3_aa: CAISDTGNTEAFF
d_call: NA; v_call: TRBV7-2; j_call: TRBJ1-1; clone_size: NA; cdr3_nt: TGTGCCAGCAGCTTAGTTGGGCTGAACACTGAAGCTTTCTTT; cdr3_aa: CASSLVGLNTEAFF
d_call: NA; v_call: TRBV29-1; j_call: TRBJ1-2; clone_size: NA; cdr3_nt: TGCAGCGTAAACGCGGTTGACTATGGCTACACCTTC; cdr3_aa: CSVNAVDYGYTF
d_call: TRBD2; v_call: TRBV29-1; j_call: TRBJ2-7; clone_size: many; cdr3_nt: TGCAGCGTTGGGGGGGGACTAGCGGGAGGAGAGCAGTACTTC; cdr3_aa: CSVGGGLAGGEQYF
d_call: NA; v_call: TRBV10-2; j_call: TRBJ1-6; clone_size: NA; cdr3_nt: TGCGCCAGCAATTGGGGCCCTGAGTCACCCCTCCACTTT; cdr3_aa: CASNWGPESPLHF
d_call: TRBD1; v_call: TRBV10-3; j_call: TRBJ2-1; clone_size: NA; cdr3_nt: TGTGCCATCAGTGATCGACAGGGCAATGAGCAGTTCTTC; cdr3_aa: CAISDRQGNEQFF
d_call: TRBD1; v_call: TRBV5-4; j_call: TRBJ2-6; clone_size: NA; cdr3_nt: TGTGCCAGCAGCCCCAGACAGGGCTCTGGGGCCAACGTCCTGACTTTC; cdr3_aa: CASSPRQGSGANVLTF
d_call: NA; v_call: TRBV29-1; j_call: TRBJ1-1; clone_size: NA; cdr3_nt: TGCAGCGATGGGAGGTCTGAAGCTTTCTTT; cdr3_aa: CSDGRSEAFF
d_call: TRBD1; v_call: TRBV27; j_call: TRBJ1-4; clone_size: NA; cdr3_nt: TGTGCCAGCAGTGTCCGGGACAGTAAAACGATGGGTGAAAAACTGTTTTTT; cdr3_aa: CASSVRDSKTMGEKLFF
d_call: TRBD1; v_call: TRBV12-3/TRBV12-4; j_call: TRBJ1-4; clone_size: NA; cdr3_nt: TGTGCCAGCAAGGGGACAGGGGACGAAAAACTGTTTTTT; cdr3_aa: CASKGTGDEKLFF
d_call: NA; v_call: TRBV11-2; j_call: TRBJ2-5; clone_size: NA; cdr3_nt: TGTGCCAGCAGCTCGCATATGCGATCGGAAGAGACCCAGTACTTC; cdr3_aa: CASSSHMRSEETQYF
d_call: NA; v_call: TRBV14; j_call: TRBJ1-5; clone_size: NA; cdr3_nt: TGTGCCAGCAGATTGCGGGGGCGGGACAATCAGCCCCAGCATTTT; cdr3_aa: CASRLRGRDNQPQHF
d_call: TRBD2; v_call: TRBV5-1; j_call: TRBJ2-5; clone_size: NA; cdr3_nt: TGCGCCAGCAGCCTTAGCGGGACCCAAGAGACCCAGTACTTC; cdr3_aa: CASSLSGTQETQYF
d_call: NA; v_call: TRBV18; j_call: TRBJ2-1; clone_size: NA; cdr3_nt: TGTGCCAGCTCACCCGGGCTAGCCAACAATGAGCAGTTCTTC; cdr3_aa: CASSPGLANNEQFF
d_call: NA; v_call: TRBV29-1; j_call: TRBJ2-3; clone_size: NA; cdr3_nt: TGCAGCGTTGACAGGGGCGATACGCAGTATTTT; cdr3_aa: CSVDRGDTQYF
d_call: TRBD1; v_call: TRBV25-1; j_call: TRBJ2-7; clone_size: once; cdr3_nt: TGTGCCAGCAACCCGGGACAGGGTTACGAGCAGTACTTC; cdr3_aa: CASNPGQGYEQYF
d_call: TRBD2; v_call: TRBV30; j_call: TRBJ2-6; clone_size: NA; cdr3_nt: TGTGCCTCCCTCTATGGAGCGGGGTTATCCTCTGGGGCCAACGTCCTGACTTTC; cdr3_aa: CASLYGAGLSSGANVLTF
d_call: NA; v_call: TRBV10-1; j_call: TRBJ2-1; clone_size: NA; cdr3_nt: TGCGCCAGCAGTGTCGGCGGGATAAGGGACAATGAGCAGTTCTTC; cdr3_aa: CASSVGGIRDNEQFF
d_call: TRBD1; v_call: TRBV6-5; j_call: TRBJ1-3; clone_size: once; cdr3_nt: TGTGCCAGCAGCAACAGGGGCGACTCTGGAAACACCATATATTTT; cdr3_aa: CASSNRGDSGNTIYF
d_call: TRBD1; v_call: TRBV10-3; j_call: TRBJ2-3; clone_size: NA; cdr3_nt: TGTGCCATCAGGGGGACAGGCAAACCTAGCACAGATACGCAGTATTTT; cdr3_aa: CAIRGTGKPSTDTQYF
d_call: NA; v_call: TRBV10-2; j_call: TRBJ2-3; clone_size: NA; cdr3_nt: TGCGCCAGCAGTGTCCTCGTAACAGATACGCAGTATTTT; cdr3_aa: CASSVLVTDTQYF
d_call: TRBD2; v_call: TRBV3-1/TRBV3-2; j_call: TRBJ2-7; clone_size: NA; cdr3_nt: TGTGCCAGCAGCCAAGCAAGGCTCGGGAGGAGCTCCTACGAGCAGTACTTC; cdr3_aa: CASSQARLGRSSYEQYF
d_call: NA; v_call: TRBV19; j_call: TRBJ2-7; clone_size: NA; cdr3_nt: TGTGCCAGGCGGGACTTTTCCTCCTACGAGCAGTACTTC; cdr3_aa: CARRDFSSYEQYF
d_call: NA; v_call: TRBV24-1; j_call: TRBJ2-2; clone_size: NA; cdr3_nt: TGTGCCACCAGTGTTCAGGGTAGGACCGGGGAGCTGTTTTTT; cdr3_aa: CATSVQGRTGELFF
d_call: NA; v_call: TRBV7-9; j_call: TRBJ2-5; clone_size: NA; cdr3_nt: TGTGCCAGCAGCCGGCAAGAGACCCAGTACTTC; cdr3_aa: CASSRQETQYF
d_call: TRBD1; v_call: TRBV9; j_call: TRBJ2-3; clone_size: NA; cdr3_nt: TGTGCCAGCAGCGCTCAGGGGGATCACGATACGCAGTATTTT; cdr3_aa: CASSAQGDHDTQYF
d_call: TRBD1; v_call: TRBV5-1; j_call: TRBJ1-1; clone_size: NA; cdr3_nt: TGCGCCAGCAGCCCCACGACAGGGCTGAACACTGAAGCTTTCTTT; cdr3_aa: CASSPTTGLNTEAFF
d_call: TRBD1; v_call: TRBV7-9; j_call: TRBJ2-1; clone_size: NA; cdr3_nt: TGTGCCAGCAGCTTTTATGGCAGGGGGCCTAATGAGCAGTTCTTC; cdr3_aa: CASSFYGRGPNEQFF
d_call: NA; v_call: TRBV10-1; j_call: TRBJ1-1; clone_size: NA; cdr3_nt: TGCGCCAGCAGTCCAGCACGGGGGGGCACTGAAGCTTTCTTT; cdr3_aa: CASSPARGGTEAFF
d_call: TRBD2; v_call: TRBV2; j_call: TRBJ2-1; clone_size: NA; cdr3_nt: TGTGCCAGCAGTGGTGCCGGGAGGAGGGGAGCGAATGAGCAGTTCTTC; cdr3_aa: CASSGAGRRGANEQFF
d_call: NA; v_call: TRBV7-9; j_call: TRBJ1-2; clone_size: NA; cdr3_nt: TGTGCCAGCAGCCCCGGGACTGCAGCTAACTATGGCTACACCTTC; cdr3_aa: CASSPGTAANYGYTF
d_call: NA; v_call: TRBV7-9; j_call: TRBJ2-5; clone_size: NA; cdr3_nt: TGTGCCAGCAGCCCGTACAGGGATTGGGAGACCCAGTACTTC; cdr3_aa: CASSPYRDWETQYF
d_call: NA; v_call: TRBV4-3; j_call: TRBJ1-2; clone_size: NA; cdr3_nt: TGCGCCAGCAGCCAAGATGGGGCGGATGGCTACACCTTC; cdr3_aa: CASSQDGADGYTF